The clone carrying this T cell receptor beta chain has more than one count but fewer than ten. In the source study's methods: Amplified reference gene primers provided the basis for estimating nucleated cell counts. The data were produced by immunoSEQ multiplex PCR, yet TCRdb's version contains in-frame clones alone and is incomplete. The DNA was the basis for D and trimming; V, J and clone size are from that table. The sample shows roughly 76,000 clones, about nine tenths of them seen only once. Per the germline V gene, CDR1 is LGHDT and CDR2 is YNNKEL (reference sequence). The CDR3 runs 15 residues. V dropped 2 bases and J dropped 6; count of bases not matched to a gene: 6. This specimen belongs to a study of blood T cell repertoires in COVID-19. Study-wide context: COVID-19 samples from acute and convalescent phases originated in the United States, Italy and Spain. The cDNA or gDNA used as material had been derived from T cells, B-cell-depleted T cells, or PBMCs.

The specimen sequenced was peripheral blood. The V gene is TRBV3-1 (or the pseudogene TRBV3-2), the J gene TRBJ2-2, with TRBD2 identical over 7 bases. The clonotype was recovered from a woman younger than 35 with acute or convalescent COVID-19. The CDR3 protein is CASSQSTSLPGELFF. The CDR3 DNA sequence: TGTGCCAGCAGCCAATCGACTAGCCTTCCCGGGGAGCTGTTTTTT.